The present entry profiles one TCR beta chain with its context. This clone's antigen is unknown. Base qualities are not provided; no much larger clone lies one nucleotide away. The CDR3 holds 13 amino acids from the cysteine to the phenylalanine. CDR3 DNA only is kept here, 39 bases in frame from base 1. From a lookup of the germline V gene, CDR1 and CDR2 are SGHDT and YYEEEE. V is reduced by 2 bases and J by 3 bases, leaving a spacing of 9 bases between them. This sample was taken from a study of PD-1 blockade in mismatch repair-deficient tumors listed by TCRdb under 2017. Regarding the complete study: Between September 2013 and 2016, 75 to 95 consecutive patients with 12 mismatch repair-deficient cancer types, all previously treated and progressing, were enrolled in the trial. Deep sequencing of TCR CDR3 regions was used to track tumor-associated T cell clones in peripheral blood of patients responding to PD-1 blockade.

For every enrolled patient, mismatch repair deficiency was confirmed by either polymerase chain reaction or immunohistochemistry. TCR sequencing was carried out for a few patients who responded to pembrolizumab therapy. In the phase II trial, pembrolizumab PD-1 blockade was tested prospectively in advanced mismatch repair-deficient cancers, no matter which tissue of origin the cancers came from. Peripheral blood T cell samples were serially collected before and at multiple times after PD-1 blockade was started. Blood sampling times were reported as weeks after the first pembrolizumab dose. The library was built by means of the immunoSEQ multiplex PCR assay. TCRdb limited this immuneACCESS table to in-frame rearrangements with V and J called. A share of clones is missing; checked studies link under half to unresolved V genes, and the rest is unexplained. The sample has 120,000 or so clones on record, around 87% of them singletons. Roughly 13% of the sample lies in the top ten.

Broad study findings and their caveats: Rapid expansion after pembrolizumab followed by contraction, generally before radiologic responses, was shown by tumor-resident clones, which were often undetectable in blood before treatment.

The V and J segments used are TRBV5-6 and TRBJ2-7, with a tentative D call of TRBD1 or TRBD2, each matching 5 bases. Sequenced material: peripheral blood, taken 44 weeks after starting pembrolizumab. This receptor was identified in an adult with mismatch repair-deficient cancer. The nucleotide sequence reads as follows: TGTGCCAGCAGCTTCGGGGCCCTCTACGAGCAGTACTTC. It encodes CASSFGALYEQYF.